The clone carrying this T cell receptor beta chain was observed at least ten times. The CDR3 extends over 16 amino acids. The germline gives CDR1 MNHEY, CDR2 SVGEGT. Trimming left V 4 bases short and J 0 bases short, with 13 bases between. The sample is drawn from a study of early T cells in non-severe SARS-CoV-2 infection. Each CDR3 protein is one row after TCRdb ran MiXCR on the 5' RACE reads. The sample shows 35,000 to 40,000 distinct CDR3 sequences, roughly 4% of them seen only once. The receptor comes from an adult who was a healthcare worker with PCR-confirmed SARS-CoV-2 infection or an uninfected control (not recorded which). V and J are TRBV6-2 or TRBV6-3 and TRBJ2-1; D remains ambiguous. Input material: whole blood. The CDR3 here is CASSSDTQTSYNEQFF. The CDR3 DNA reads TGTGCCAGCAGTTCCGACACGCAGACCTCCTACAATGAGCAGTTCTTC.